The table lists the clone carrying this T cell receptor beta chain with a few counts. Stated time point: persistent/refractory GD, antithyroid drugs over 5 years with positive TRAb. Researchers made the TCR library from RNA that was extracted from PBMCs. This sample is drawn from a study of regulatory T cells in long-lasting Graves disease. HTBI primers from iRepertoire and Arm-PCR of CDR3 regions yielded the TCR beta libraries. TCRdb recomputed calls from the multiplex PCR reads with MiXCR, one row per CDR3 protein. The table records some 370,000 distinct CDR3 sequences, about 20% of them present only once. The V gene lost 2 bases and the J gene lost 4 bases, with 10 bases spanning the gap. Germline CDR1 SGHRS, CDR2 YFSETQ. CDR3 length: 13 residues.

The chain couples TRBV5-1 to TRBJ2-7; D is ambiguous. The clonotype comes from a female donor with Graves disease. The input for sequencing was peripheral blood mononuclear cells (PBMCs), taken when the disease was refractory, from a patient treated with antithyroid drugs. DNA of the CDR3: TGCGCCAGCAGCTTTGAGCAGGATTACGAGCAGTACTTC. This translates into CASSFEQDYEQYF.